This T cell receptor beta chain was profiled in a study of blood T cell repertoires in COVID-19. CDR3 length: 15 residues. Looked up from germline, CDR1 is MNHEY and CDR2 is SVGAGI. The J segment lost 9 bases and the V segment lost 7 bases, leaving 17 bases of the junction unmatched. The table came from immunoSEQ multiplex PCR; TCRdb's copy has only in-frame clones and leaves some out. The sample lists 93,000 or so clones; roughly 84% were seen once. The source of this sequence is a human donor in a cohort sampled during active COVID-19. The chain links TRBV6-5 to TRBJ2-7; 8 nucleotides match TRBD1. Material: peripheral blood. CDR3 sequence (DNA): TGTGCCAGCAAGTACCAGGGACAGGACCCTTTAAGGCAGTACTTC. Its protein is CASKYQGQDPLRQYF.